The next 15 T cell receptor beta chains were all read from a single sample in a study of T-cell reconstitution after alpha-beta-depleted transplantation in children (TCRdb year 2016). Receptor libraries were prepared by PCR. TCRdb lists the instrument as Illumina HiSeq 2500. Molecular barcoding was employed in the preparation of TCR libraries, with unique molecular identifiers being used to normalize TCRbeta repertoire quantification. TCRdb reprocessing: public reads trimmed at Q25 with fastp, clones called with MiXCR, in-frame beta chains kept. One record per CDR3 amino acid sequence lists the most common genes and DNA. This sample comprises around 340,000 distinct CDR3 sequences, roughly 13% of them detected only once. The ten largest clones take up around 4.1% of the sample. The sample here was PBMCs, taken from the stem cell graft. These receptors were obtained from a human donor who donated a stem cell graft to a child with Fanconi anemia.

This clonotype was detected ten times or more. In DNA form, the CDR3 reads TGTGCCAGCAGTTTAGGGGGATCGCGGAATGCTTTCTTT. It translates to CASSLGGSRNAFF. The J gene is TRBJ1-1, the V gene TRBV12-3 or TRBV12-4, with D unclear. The V end lost 1 base, the J end lost 11 bases, and 14 bases lay between the germline ends. The CDR3 covers 13 residues.

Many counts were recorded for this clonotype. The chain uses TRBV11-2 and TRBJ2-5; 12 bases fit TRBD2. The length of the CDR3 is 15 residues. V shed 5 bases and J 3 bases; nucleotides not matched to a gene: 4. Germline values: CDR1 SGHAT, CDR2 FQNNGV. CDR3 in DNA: TGTGCCAGCAGCCCCAGACTAGCGGGGGAAGAGACCCAGTACTTC. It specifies CASSPRLAGEETQYF.

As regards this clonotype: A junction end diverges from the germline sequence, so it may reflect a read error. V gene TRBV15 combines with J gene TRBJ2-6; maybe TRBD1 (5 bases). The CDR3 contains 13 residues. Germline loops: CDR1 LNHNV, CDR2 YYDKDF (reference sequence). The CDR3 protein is CATSRPGDSSNKF. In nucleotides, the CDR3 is TGTGCCACCAGCAGACCTGGCGACAGTTCCAATAAGTTC.

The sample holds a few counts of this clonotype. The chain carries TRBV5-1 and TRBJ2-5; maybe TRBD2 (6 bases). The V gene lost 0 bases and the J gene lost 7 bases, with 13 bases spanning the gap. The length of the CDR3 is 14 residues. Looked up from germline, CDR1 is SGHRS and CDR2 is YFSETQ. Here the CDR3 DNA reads TGCGCCAGCAGCTTGGACGGGGGTCCGGGGACCCAGTACTTC. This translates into CASSLDGGPGTQYF.

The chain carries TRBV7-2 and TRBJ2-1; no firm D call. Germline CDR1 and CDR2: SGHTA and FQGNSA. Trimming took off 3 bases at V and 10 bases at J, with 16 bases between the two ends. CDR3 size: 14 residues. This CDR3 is CASSLQTTQKEQFF. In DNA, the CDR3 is TGTGCCAGCAGCTTGCAAACAACACAGAAAGAGCAGTTCTTC.

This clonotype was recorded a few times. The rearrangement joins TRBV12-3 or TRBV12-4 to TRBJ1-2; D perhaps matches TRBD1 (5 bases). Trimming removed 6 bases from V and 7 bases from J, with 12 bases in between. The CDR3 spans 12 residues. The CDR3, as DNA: TGTGCCAGCAGCCAGGGAAATGGTGGCTACACCTTC. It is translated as CASSQGNGGYTF.

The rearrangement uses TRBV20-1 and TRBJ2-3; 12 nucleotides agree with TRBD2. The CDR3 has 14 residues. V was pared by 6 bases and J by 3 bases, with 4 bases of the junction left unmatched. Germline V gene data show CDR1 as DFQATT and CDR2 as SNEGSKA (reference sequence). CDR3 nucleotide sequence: TGCAGTGCAAACGGACTAGCGGGGACAGATACGCAGTATTTT. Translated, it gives CSANGLAGTDTQYF.

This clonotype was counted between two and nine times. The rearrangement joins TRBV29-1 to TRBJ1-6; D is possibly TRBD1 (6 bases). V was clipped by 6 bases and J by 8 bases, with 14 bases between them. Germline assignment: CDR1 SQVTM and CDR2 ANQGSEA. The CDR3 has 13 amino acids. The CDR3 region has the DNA TGCAGCGTCACTACAGGGAGAGATTCACCCCTCCACTTT. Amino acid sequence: CSVTTGRDSPLHF.

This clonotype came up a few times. The CDR3 sequence is CASSLKGDNTEAFF. The CDR3 DNA is TGCGCCAGCAGCTTGAAGGGGGACAACACTGAAGCTTTCTTT. This chain links TRBV5-1 with TRBJ1-1; D perhaps matches TRBD1 (6 bases). The germline V and J ends were trimmed by 1 base and 2 bases, with 9 bases remaining between them. The CDR3 loop spans 14 amino acids. Germline values: CDR1 SGHRS, CDR2 YFSETQ. The full variable domain, rest sourced from reference TRBV5-1 and TRBJ1-1, is KAGVTQTPRYLIKTRGQQVTLSCSPISGHRSVSWYQQTPGQGLQFLFEYFSETQRNKGNFPGRFSGRQFSNSRSEMNVSTLELGDSALYLCASSLKGDNTEAFFGQGTRLTVV.

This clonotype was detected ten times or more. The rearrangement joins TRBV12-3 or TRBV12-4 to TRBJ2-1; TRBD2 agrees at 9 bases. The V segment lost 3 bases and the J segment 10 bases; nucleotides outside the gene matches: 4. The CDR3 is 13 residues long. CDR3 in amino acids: CASSFLAGTEQFF. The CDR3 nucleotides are TGTGCCAGCAGTTTTCTAGCGGGGACCGAGCAGTTCTTC.

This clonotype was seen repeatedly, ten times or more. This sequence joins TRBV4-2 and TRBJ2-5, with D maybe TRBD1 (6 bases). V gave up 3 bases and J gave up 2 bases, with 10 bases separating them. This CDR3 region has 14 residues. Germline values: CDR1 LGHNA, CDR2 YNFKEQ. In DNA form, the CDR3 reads TGTGCCAGCAGCCACAAACAGGGACAAGAGACCCAGTACTTC. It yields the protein CASSHKQGQETQYF.

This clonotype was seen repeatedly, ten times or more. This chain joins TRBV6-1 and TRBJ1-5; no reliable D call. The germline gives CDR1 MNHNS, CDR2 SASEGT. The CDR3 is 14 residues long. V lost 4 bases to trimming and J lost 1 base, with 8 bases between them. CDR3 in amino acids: CASSGGGSNQPQHF. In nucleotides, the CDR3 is TGTGCCAGCAGTGGGGGAGGGAGCAATCAGCCCCAGCATTTT.

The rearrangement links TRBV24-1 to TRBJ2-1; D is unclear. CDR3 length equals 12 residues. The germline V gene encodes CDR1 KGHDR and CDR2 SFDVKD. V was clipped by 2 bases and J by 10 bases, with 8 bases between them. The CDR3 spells CATSDSRAEQFF. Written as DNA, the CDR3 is TGTGCCACCAGTGATTCCCGGGCCGAGCAGTTCTTC.

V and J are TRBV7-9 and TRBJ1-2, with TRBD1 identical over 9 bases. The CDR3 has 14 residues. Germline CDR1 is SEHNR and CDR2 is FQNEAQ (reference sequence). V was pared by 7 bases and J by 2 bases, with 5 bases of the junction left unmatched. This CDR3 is CASNGQGKNYGYTF. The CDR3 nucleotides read TGTGCCAGCAATGGACAGGGGAAGAACTATGGCTACACCTTC.

The CDR3 region has the DNA TGTGCCAGCAGCTTGACCGGGAGGAGAGATACGCAGTATTTT. Amino acids: CASSLTGRRDTQYF. The chain uses TRBV5-6 and TRBJ2-3; 7 bases are a match to TRBD2. The CDR3 extends over 14 amino acids. Germline V CDR1 and CDR2: SGHDT, YYEEEE. V lost 1 base and J lost 5; bases outside the gene matches: 4.